The entry below describes one TCR beta chain. The data were taken from a study of T cells in localized non-small cell lung cancer. The germline V gene has CDR1 MDHEN and CDR2 SYDVKM. This CDR3 is 15 amino acids long. V was cut by 6 bases and J by 1 base, with 13 bases left in between. Using immunoSEQ multiplex PCR, the repertoire was profiled, and TCRdb retains in-frame clones only, with some absent. The sample records 30,000 to 35,000 clones, roughly 90% being singletons. The TCR sequence derives from a female donor at least 60 years old with stage I lung adenocarcinoma. The source was peripheral blood, collected before any cancer treatment. The chain recombines TRBV28 with TRBJ1-5, with D perhaps matching TRBD1 (5 bases). This CDR3 reads CASSRDAGSNQPQHF. The CDR3 DNA reads TGTGCCAGCAGCCGGGACGCAGGAAGCAATCAGCCCCAGCATTTT.